This TCR beta chain was captured by sequencing in a study of blood T cell repertoires in COVID-19. In the study overall: There were acute and convalescent COVID-19 samples, and they came from the United States, Italy and Spain. PBMCs, B-cell-depleted T cells, or T cells provided the cDNA or gDNA that made up the material.

This clone was recorded only once. As processed by the authors: Estimates of nucleated cell counts were drawn from the amplification of reference gene primers. TCRdb's copy holds only in-frame clones and misses some; the assay was immunoSEQ multiplex PCR. Clone size and V and J calls were adopted from that table, with D and trimming inferred from the DNA. Of 150,000 to 200,000 clones in the sample, 70% to 90% were seen once. Sequencing was performed on peripheral blood. This clonotype was obtained from a man aged 70 or older with active or convalescent COVID-19.

The CDR3 sequence is CASSPREAVTFF. The CDR3 coding sequence is TGTGCCAGCAGTCCCCGAGAGGCGGTTACTTTCTTT. This chain connects TRBV28 to TRBJ1-1; D unresolved. There are 12 residues in the CDR3. Trimming removed 5 bases at V and 12 bases at J, with 16 bases between. Germline-derived CDR1 and CDR2 are MDHEN and SYDVKM.